The 20 T cell receptor beta chains listed next were all sequenced from one sample in a study of blood T cell repertoires in COVID-19. Clones were read by immunoSEQ multiplex PCR, and TCRdb kept only the in-frame ones, dropping some. The profile shows 200,000 to 250,000 clones, 80% to 90% of them singletons. The material sequenced was peripheral blood. These receptor sequences come from a woman aged 55 to 70 who had recovered from COVID-19.

The gene calls are TRBV2 and TRBJ1-6, with 7 bases lining up with TRBD1. V lost 3 bases and J lost 0; bases outside the gene matches: 8. The CDR3 covers 18 residues. Germline lookup yields CDR1 SNHLY and CDR2 FYNNEI. The CDR3 nucleotides read TGTGCCAGCAGTGAGGAAACAGGGGCTAGCTCCTATAATTCACCCCTCCACTTT. It encodes CASSEETGASSYNSPLHF.

This clone appeared a single time. The gene calls are TRBV6-5 and TRBJ1-6; 7 bases line up with TRBD1. This CDR3 has 13 amino acids. With V trimmed by 8 bases and J by 10 bases, 8 bases remained unmatched. Germline V lookup: CDR1 MNHEY, CDR2 SVGAGI. This chain's CDR3 is CASGGQSASPLHF. CDR3 sequence (DNA): TGTGCCAGCGGGGGACAGTCGGCATCACCCCTCCACTTT.

V is TRBV6-5 and J is TRBJ2-2, with a possible D match to TRBD1 (5 bases). CDR3 length: 13 residues. Germline V gene data show CDR1 as MNHEY and CDR2 as SVGAGI. CDR3 DNA sequence: TGTGCAAGCGCGACAGCAAACACCGGGGAGCTGTTTTTT. It specifies CASATANTGELFF.

V gene TRBV7-2 combines with J gene TRBJ2-1; a possible D gene is TRBD2 (5 bases). This CDR3 region has 15 residues. Germline V gene data show CDR1 as SGHTA and CDR2 as FQGNSA. Trimming removed 0 bases at V and 0 bases at J, with 6 bases between. The CDR3 nucleotides read TGTGCCAGCAGCTTAGCCACTAGCTCCTACAATGAGCAGTTCTTC. Its protein product is CASSLATSSYNEQFF. Combining the CDR3 with reference TRBV7-2 and TRBJ2-1 gives the whole variable domain GAGVSQSPSNKVTEKGKDVELRCDPISGHTALYWYRQSLGQGLEFLIYFQGNSAPDKSGLPSDRFSAERTGGSVSTLTIQRTQQEDSAVYLCASSLATSSYNEQFFGPGTRLTVL.

CDR3 amino acids: CATQNGGTNEKLFF. In nucleotides, the CDR3 is TGTGCCACCCAAAACGGCGGAACTAATGAAAAACTGTTTTTT. The rearrangement uses TRBV3-1 (or the pseudogene TRBV3-2) and TRBJ1-4; D is ambiguous. V was trimmed by 10 bases and J by 1 base, leaving 13 bases between them. The V gene's germline CDR1 is LGHDT and CDR2 YNNKEL (reference sequence). The CDR3 contains 14 residues.

Here the CDR3 reads CASSLFSGIQGTEAFF. Here the CDR3 DNA reads TGTGCCAGCAGTTTATTTTCGGGGATTCAAGGCACTGAAGCTTTCTTT. The J gene is TRBJ1-1, the V gene TRBV28; no definite D call. This CDR3 contains 16 residues. V lost 1 base, J lost 4 bases, and 16 bases lay in between. CDR1 is MDHEN, CDR2 SYDVKM, per germline. Looking up the rest from reference TRBV28 and TRBJ1-1 gives the full variable domain: DVKVTQSSRYLVKRTGEKVFLECVQDMDHENMFWYRQDPGLGLRLIYFSYDVKMKEKGDIPEGYSVSREKKERFSLILESASTNQTSMYLCASSLFSGIQGTEAFFGQGTRLTVV.

On this clone: Within the sample, other DNA sequences also encode this same CDR3. This sequence joins TRBV24-1 and TRBJ2-3, with TRBD2 as a possible D gene (6 bases). The CDR3 loop spans 13 amino acids. V was cut by 5 bases and J by 1 base, with 6 bases left in between. Germline V gives CDR1 KGHDR, CDR2 SFDVKD. The CDR3 loop is CATSGGGTDTQYF. CDR3 DNA: TGTGCCACCAGTGGGGGGGGCACAGATACGCAGTATTTT.

The V and J genes are TRBV18 and TRBJ1-2, with no clear D. In germline, CDR1 is KGHSH, CDR2 LQKENI. V was clipped by 1 base and J by 5 bases, with 14 bases between them. This CDR3 comprises 15 residues. CDR3 residues: CASSPQRRQLYGYTF. In DNA form, the CDR3 reads TGTGCCAGCTCACCACAGCGGAGGCAGCTGTATGGCTACACCTTC.

The chain joins TRBV4-2 to TRBJ2-7; D might be TRBD2 (6 bases). Germline V lookup: CDR1 LGHNA, CDR2 YNFKEQ. This CDR3 region has 13 residues. Trimming removed 4 bases at V and 2 bases at J, with 9 bases between. For the CDR3, the DNA is TGTGCCAGCAGCCCCGGGGGACCCTACGAGCAGTACTTC. Residues: CASSPGGPYEQYF.

This clone has only one observation. The rearrangement links TRBV6-5 to TRBJ2-1; 7 positions agree with TRBD2. Trimming at V came to 8 bases and at J to 3 bases, leaving 4 bases not matched to a gene. From germline, CDR1 is MNHEY and CDR2 SVGAGI. The CDR3 length is 13 residues. The DNA of the CDR3 is TGTGCCAGCGGGGGACTACACTACAATGAGCAGTTCTTC. This codes for CASGGLHYNEQFF.

This clone showed up just once. This rearrangement joins TRBV9 to TRBJ2-3, with 7 bases identical to TRBD1. This CDR3 is built from 19 residues. CDR1 is SGDLS, CDR2 YYNGEE, per germline. Trimming at V came to 4 bases and at J to 2 bases, leaving 19 bases not matched to a gene. The CDR3 sequence is CASSPKPPTGLGSTDTQYF. In DNA form, the CDR3 reads TGTGCCAGCAGCCCCAAACCCCCGACAGGGCTGGGGTCCACAGATACGCAGTATTTT.

The rearrangement joins TRBV7-9 to TRBJ2-2; a weak D match, TRBD1 (6 bases). The CDR3 has 17 amino acids. Trimming left V 4 bases short and J 4 bases short, with 19 bases between. The germline V gene has CDR1 SEHNR and CDR2 FQNEAQ (reference sequence). CDR3 DNA sequence: TGTGCCAGCAGCTCACAGGGCCCGTTCGGCGGCACCGGGGAGCTGTTTTTT. This translates into CASSSQGPFGGTGELFF.

The chain couples TRBV5-6 to TRBJ1-6; D is possibly TRBD1 (6 bases). The CDR3 is 15 amino acids. CDR1 and CDR2 from the germline V gene are SGHDT and YYEEEE. Trimming took off 0 bases at V and 5 bases at J, with 9 bases between the two ends. The CDR3 loop is CASSLVRGDNSPLHF. CDR3 nucleotides: TGTGCCAGCAGCTTGGTCAGGGGAGATAATTCACCCCTCCACTTT.

The V call is TRBV27, the J call TRBJ2-7; TRBD1 aligns across 7 bases. The germline gives CDR1 MNHEY, CDR2 SMNVEV (reference sequence). Trimming removed 4 bases from V and 0 bases from J; junction bases left unmatched: 9. There are 16 residues in the CDR3. For the CDR3, the DNA is TGTGCCAGCAGTTCCCCGGGACAGCAGAGCTCCTACGAGCAGTACTTC. Its protein is CASSSPGQQSSYEQYF.

This chain joins TRBV11-2 and TRBJ2-7; tentative D call: TRBD1 (6 bases). Germline-derived CDR1 and CDR2 are SGHAT and FQNNGV. The CDR3 is made up of 14 amino acids. Trimming cost V 1 base and J 3 bases, with 10 bases left between them. The CDR3 here is CASSLVAGVYEQYF. CDR3 DNA sequence: TGTGCCAGCAGCTTAGTAGCAGGGGTCTACGAGCAGTACTTC.

The chain joins TRBV7-9 to TRBJ1-5; tentatively, D is TRBD1 (5 bases). The germline V gene encodes CDR1 SEHNR and CDR2 FQNEAQ (reference sequence). V lost 2 bases to trimming and J lost 4 bases, with 6 bases between them. This CDR3 comprises 13 residues. This CDR3 reads CASSLSGNQPQHF. Written as DNA, the CDR3 is TGTGCCAGCAGCTTATCAGGGAATCAGCCCCAGCATTTT. Full variable domain (missing parts from reference TRBV7-9 and TRBJ1-5): DTGVSQNPRHKITKRGQNVTFRCDPISEHNRLYWYRQTLGQGPEFLTYFQNEAQLEKSRLLSDRFSAERPKGSFSTLEIQRTEQGDSAMYLCASSLSGNQPQHFGDGTRLSIL.

This chain's CDR3 is CASSLQSLTDTQYF. CDR3 DNA: TGTGCCAGCAGCTTACAGTCTTTGACAGATACGCAGTATTTT. This chain links TRBV7-3 with TRBJ2-3, with D hard to call. The germline gives CDR1 SGHTA, CDR2 FQGTGA. V lost 2 bases and J lost 3, with 9 bases in between. The CDR3 totals 14 residues.

V is TRBV7-9 and J is TRBJ1-1, with D possibly matching TRBD1 (6 bases). The V gene lost 3 bases and the J gene lost 1 base, with 15 bases spanning the gap. Germline V gene sequence: CDR1 SEHNR, CDR2 FQNEAQ (reference sequence). The CDR3 totals 16 residues. The CDR3, as DNA: TGTGCCAGCAGCTTGGTGGGGAGGGGGACGAACACTGAAGCTTTCTTT. Translating gives CASSLVGRGTNTEAFF.

The chain carries TRBV18 and TRBJ1-4; 10 bases fit TRBD1. Germline V lookup: CDR1 KGHSH, CDR2 LQKENI. The CDR3 has 16 residues. Germline trimming cut 3 bases from V and 1 base from J; bases unmatched to any gene: 2. The CDR3 region is CASSPGQGITNEKLFF. The CDR3 DNA follows: TGTGCCAGCTCACCGGGACAGGGGATAACTAATGAAAAACTGTTTTTT.

This chain connects TRBV11-2 to TRBJ2-7; 11 positions agree with TRBD2. This CDR3 is built from 14 residues. In germline, CDR1 is SGHAT, CDR2 FQNNGV. The trim removed 2 bases at V and 4 bases at J, leaving 1 base unmatched. The CDR3 loop is CASSLLAGGYEQYF. CDR3 coding DNA: TGTGCCAGCAGCTTACTAGCGGGGGGATACGAGCAGTACTTC.